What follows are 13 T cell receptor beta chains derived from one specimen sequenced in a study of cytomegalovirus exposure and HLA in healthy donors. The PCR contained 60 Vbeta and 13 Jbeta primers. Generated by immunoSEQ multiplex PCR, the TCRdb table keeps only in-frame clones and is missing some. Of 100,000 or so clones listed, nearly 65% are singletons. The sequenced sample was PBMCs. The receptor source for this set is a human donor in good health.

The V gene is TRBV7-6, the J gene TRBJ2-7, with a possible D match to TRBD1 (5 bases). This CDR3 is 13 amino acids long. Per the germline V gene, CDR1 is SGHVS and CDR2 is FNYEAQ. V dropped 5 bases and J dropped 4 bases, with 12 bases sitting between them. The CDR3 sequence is CASSASTVYEQYF. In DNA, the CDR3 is TGTGCCAGCAGCGCCTCGACAGTTTACGAGCAGTACTTC.

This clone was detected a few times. DNA of the CDR3: TGTGCCAGCAGGGACAGGGGCCGAACCGGGGAGCTGTTTTTT. Translating it yields CASRDRGRTGELFF. The V gene is TRBV27, the J gene TRBJ2-2; TRBD1 aligns across 9 bases. CDR1 and CDR2 from the germline V gene are MNHEY and SMNVEV (reference sequence). The length of the CDR3 is 14 residues. V shed 6 bases, J shed 5 bases, and the junction held 4 bases outside the gene matches.

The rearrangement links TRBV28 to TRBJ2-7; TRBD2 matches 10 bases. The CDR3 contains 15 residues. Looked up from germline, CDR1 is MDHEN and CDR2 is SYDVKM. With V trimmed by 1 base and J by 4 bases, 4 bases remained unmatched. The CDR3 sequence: CASSLLSGRAYEQYF. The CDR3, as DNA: TGTGCCAGCAGTTTATTGAGCGGGAGGGCATACGAGCAGTACTTC.

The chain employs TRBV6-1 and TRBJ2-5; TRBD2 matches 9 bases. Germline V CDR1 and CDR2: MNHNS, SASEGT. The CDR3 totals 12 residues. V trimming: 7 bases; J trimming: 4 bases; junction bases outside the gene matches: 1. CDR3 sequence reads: CASKLAGETQYF. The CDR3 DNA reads TGTGCCAGCAAACTAGCGGGAGAGACCCAGTACTTC.

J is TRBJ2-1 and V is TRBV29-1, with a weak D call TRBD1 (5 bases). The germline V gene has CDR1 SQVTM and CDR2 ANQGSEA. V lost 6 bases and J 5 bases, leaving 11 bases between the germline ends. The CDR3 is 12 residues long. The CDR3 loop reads CSVEKGDNEQFF. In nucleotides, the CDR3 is TGCAGCGTCGAAAAAGGGGACAATGAGCAGTTCTTC.

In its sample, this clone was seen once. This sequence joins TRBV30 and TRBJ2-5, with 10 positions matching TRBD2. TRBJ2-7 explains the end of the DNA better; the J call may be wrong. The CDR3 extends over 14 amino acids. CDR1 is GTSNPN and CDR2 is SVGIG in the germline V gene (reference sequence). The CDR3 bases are TGTGCCTGGAGTGGCGGACTAGCGGATTACGAGCAGTACTTC. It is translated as CAWSGGLADYEQYF.

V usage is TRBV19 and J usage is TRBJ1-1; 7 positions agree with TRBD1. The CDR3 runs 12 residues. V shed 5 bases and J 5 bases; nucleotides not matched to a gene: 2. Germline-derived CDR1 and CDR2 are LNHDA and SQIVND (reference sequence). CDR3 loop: CASSPGGTEAFF. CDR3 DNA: TGTGCCAGTAGTCCAGGGGGAACTGAAGCTTTCTTT.

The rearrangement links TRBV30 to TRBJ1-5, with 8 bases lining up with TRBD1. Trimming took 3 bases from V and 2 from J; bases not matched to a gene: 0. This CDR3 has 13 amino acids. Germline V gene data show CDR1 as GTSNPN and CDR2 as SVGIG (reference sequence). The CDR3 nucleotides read TGTGCCTGGAGGGACAGGGGCAATCAGCCCCAGCATTTT. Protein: CAWRDRGNQPQHF.

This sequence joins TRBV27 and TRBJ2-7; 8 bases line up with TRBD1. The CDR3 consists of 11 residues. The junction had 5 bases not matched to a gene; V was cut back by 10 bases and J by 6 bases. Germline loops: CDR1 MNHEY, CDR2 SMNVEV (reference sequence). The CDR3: CAISRGREQYF. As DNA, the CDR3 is TGTGCCATATCCAGGGGGCGCGAGCAGTACTTC.

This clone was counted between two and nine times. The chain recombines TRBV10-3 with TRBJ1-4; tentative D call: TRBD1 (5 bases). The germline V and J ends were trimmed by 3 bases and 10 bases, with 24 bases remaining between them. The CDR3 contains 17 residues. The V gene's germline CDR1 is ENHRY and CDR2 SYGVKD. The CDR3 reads CAISDPGSSTVPGKLFF. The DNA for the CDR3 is TGTGCCATCAGTGACCCCGGTAGTTCGACAGTTCCAGGAAAACTGTTTTTT.

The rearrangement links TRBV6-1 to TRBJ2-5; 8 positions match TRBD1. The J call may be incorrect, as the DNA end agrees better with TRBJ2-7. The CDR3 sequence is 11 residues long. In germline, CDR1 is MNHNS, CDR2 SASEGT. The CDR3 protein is CASVQGGEQYF. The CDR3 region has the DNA TGTGCCAGCGTACAGGGGGGCGAGCAGTACTTC.

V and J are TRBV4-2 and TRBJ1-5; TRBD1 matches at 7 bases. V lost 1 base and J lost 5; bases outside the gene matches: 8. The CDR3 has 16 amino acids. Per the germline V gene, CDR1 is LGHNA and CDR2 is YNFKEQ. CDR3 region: CASSQVRGQPDQPQHF. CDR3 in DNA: TGTGCCAGCAGCCAAGTTCGGGGACAGCCTGATCAGCCCCAGCATTTT.

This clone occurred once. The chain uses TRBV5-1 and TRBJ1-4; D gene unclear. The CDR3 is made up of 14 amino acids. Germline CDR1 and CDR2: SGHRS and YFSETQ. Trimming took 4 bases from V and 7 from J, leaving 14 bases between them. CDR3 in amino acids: CASSLDTSGEKLFF. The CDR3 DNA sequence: TGCGCCAGCAGCCTGGATACAAGCGGTGAAAAACTGTTTTTT.